This is a list of T cell receptor beta chains from one sample in a study of shared clonotypes between healthy human individuals. Produced via immunoSEQ multiplex PCR; TCRdb's table is partial and in-frame only. The sample records some 980,000 clones, 76% being singletons. The source material was memory CD4+ T cells sorted from blood. The source of these receptors is a man younger than 35 in good health. The conserved cysteine and the conserved F or W are not part of the CDR3 here.

v_gene	j_gene	CDR3aa
TRBV25-1	TRBJ2-1	ASSEGQGRNNEQF
TRBV18	TRBJ2-1	ASSLNRDLWYNEQF
TRBV7-6	TRBJ2-6	ASSRGTGGPSGANVLT
TRBV6-5	TRBJ1-1	ASSTQGEAF
TRBV4-2	TRBJ2-5	ASSQGPGGTQY
TRBV2	TRBJ2-1	ASSGPAGNEQF
TRBV7-3	TRBJ2-2	ASSFYRDSGELF
TRBV2	-	ASRPMASSGGYEQY
TRBV2	TRBJ1-6	ASSEYSYNSPLH
TRBV2	TRBJ2-5	AQPLDDQETQY
TRBV14	TRBJ1-2	ASSVTGTTLGYT
TRBV5-1	TRBJ1-1	ASSLRQQNTEAF
TRBV30	TRBJ1-5	AWSIGTVPNQPQH
TRBV7-9	TRBJ2-3	ASSLGRESLGTDTQY
TRBV5-5	TRBJ1-2	ASSTGTAYGYT
TRBV4-3	TRBJ2-5	ASSQDGPPQEETQY
TRBV29-1	TRBJ2-2	SVGAGFLGELF
TRBV5-1	TRBJ1-6	ASSLATGANSPLH
TRBV27	TRBJ1-3	ASSLQGPGNTIY
TRBV29-1	TRBJ2-7	SVAYLAGVSYEQY
TRBV6-6	TRBJ1-2	ASRPVPQGLYGYT
TRBV2	TRBJ1-5	ASSTGIRNQPQH
TRBV7-8	TRBJ1-5	ASSLGAVSQPQH
TRBV9	TRBJ2-3	ASSVALGGGADTQY
TRBV5-1	TRBJ2-3	ASSRGGGADTQY
TRBV7-8	TRBJ2-1	ASSAGGAGPTNNEQF
TRBV10-3	TRBJ1-1	AISEAETEAF
TRBV11-2	TRBJ2-1	ASSWSIANEQF
TRBV10-2	TRBJ2-5	ASSVVTGQETQY
TRBV7-2	TRBJ2-1	ATAKTRQYTDEQF
TRBV6-1	TRBJ1-2	ASRRQGSNYGYT
TRBV5-1	TRBJ2-1	ASSPGLAGNEQF
TRBV6-4	TRBJ2-3	ASSDTPFTGGNTQY
TRBV6-5	TRBJ2-7	ASSYLGGPSYEQY
TRBV29-1	TRBJ1-2	SVDWETYGYT
TRBV6-1	TRBJ1-1	ASSPRPGNTEAF
TRBV9	TRBJ1-2	ASSFPGQSRYGYT
TRBV9	TRBJ2-1	ASSVAVGGSGGSYNEQF
TRBV27	TRBJ2-7	ASSGGATYEQY
TRBV28	TRBJ1-5	ASMTGGNQPQH
TRBV2	TRBJ1-2	ASSGERLYGYT
TRBV15	TRBJ1-4	ATSRSKDFNEKLF